Listed here is a single T cell receptor beta chain. Which antigen it targets is not known. Nothing much larger sits one base from this clone, and base qualities are not available. Deletion took 4 bases off V and 8 bases off J, with a span of 17 bases between the germline ends. As encoded in the germline V gene, CDR1 is SGHTA while CDR2 is FQGNSA. Spanning cysteine to phenylalanine, the CDR3 consists of 15 amino acids. Kept here is only the CDR3 DNA, which spans 45 bases and is read in frame from base 1. The sample comes from a study of blood T cells in healthy people across ages (dated by TCRdb to 2015 to 2017). For context, the study as a whole: In model experiments, template switching captured about one uniquely barcoded TCR beta cDNA molecule for every two T cells. To track age-related changes in TCR beta repertoire diversity, the study relied on deep sequencing normalized with unique cDNA molecular identifiers. Donors were grouped into four age groups: young (average 16 years), middle-aged (39), aged (around 60) and long-lived (around 82). To avoid experimental bias, donors of different ages were randomly spread across the sequencing lanes. Using the same blood draw, the study looked at two additional independent replicas of 1 million unique cDNA reads for two donors, one aged 18 to 29 and the other aged 80 or older. What the work shows at the level of the full study, not this receptor alone: Estimates of total diversity based on one million sequenced T cells were considered lower bounds and underestimates. As age increased, observed TCR beta diversity per million T cells dropped in a roughly linear way, and a significant reduction was already evident by age 40. A strong correlation was found between observed TCR beta diversity and the percentage of naive T cells measured by flow cytometry. Compared with the aged group, the long-lived group had more naive CD4+ T cells, fewer expanded clones and increased TCR diversity, a pattern suggesting age selection. Because profiling used bulk unsorted PBMCs, naive and antigen-experienced compartments could not be compared conclusively. Because the CMV infection status of the donors was unknown, age-related changes in expanded clonotypes may potentially have been confounded.

Library preparation employed 5' RACE. The sample was run on an Illumina HiSeq 2500. A second roughly 7 to 12 cycle PCR used a sample-barcoded 5' primer and a J-beta primer mix. A template-switch 5' adaptor carrying 12 random nucleotides introduced a unique molecular identifier onto each TCR beta cDNA molecule. Each sample yielded at least 3 million CDR3-containing paired-end reads. The Mint cDNA synthesis kit, primed by a TRBC-specific oligonucleotide, was used to synthesize first-strand cDNA from all RNA. All cDNA was treated with uracil-DNA glycosylase and then went through a first 18-cycle PCR with the universal primers M1SS and BC2_uni_R. Per the authors' processing: For normalization, 1 million high-quality reads, each with a distinct molecular identifier, were randomly selected from each sample. Reads with shared molecular identifiers were discarded instead of being binned into consensus sequences. CDR3 identification, clonotype clustering and error correction used MiTCR with a Q25 quality threshold and the strictest error-elimination algorithm. A nonparametric unseen species model with Euler transformation was used to estimate a lower bound on total TCR beta diversity. The raw public data were reprocessed by TCRdb itself: fastp quality trimming at Q25, MiXCR clonotype calling, in-frame beta chains only. Rows are combined by CDR3 protein, so each entry shows the most common genes and DNA. What appears here as the V and J calls and clone size reflects TCRdb's work, not the paper's. This sample gives 1.5 million to 2 million distinct CDR3 sequences in total; approximately 28% of them show up just once. The ten largest make up about 8% of the sample.

The approximately 39 donors, aged about 6 to 100 years, were systemically healthy Caucasian individuals from Russia. Approximately 10 milliliters of peripheral blood were collected from each donor into EDTA-treated Vacutainer tubes. Ficoll-Paque density-gradient centrifugation was used to isolate PBMCs, with at least 6 million per sample. Trizol reagent was used to extract total RNA from PBMCs, with at least 5.5 micrograms per sample. For every donor, an aliquot of PBMCs went through flow cytometry to measure the percentages of naive CD45RAhigh/CD27high T cells. Sequenced: blood. The clonotype comes from a woman aged 25-40 years in good health. The sequence joins TRBV7-2 to TRBJ1-4; TRBD1 might be the D gene, on 5 matching bases. The DNA is TGTGCCAGCAGCTCCGACGGAGCCCGGGGGGAAAAACTGTTTTTT. Its protein reads: CASSSDGARGEKLFF.